The subject of this entry is one T cell receptor (beta chain). As yet, its antigen is unknown. This sample is part of a study of a mutant IDH1 vaccine in newly diagnosed glioma. Study in general: At weeks 1, 3, 5, 7, 11, 15, 19 and 23, patients received a vaccination, eight in all. Patients began vaccination 4-6 weeks after radiotherapy alone, or with temozolomide cycles. Before enrollment, patients got radiotherapy alone, temozolomide alone, or mostly the combination.

Generated by immunoSEQ multiplex PCR, the TCRdb table keeps only in-frame clones and is missing some. Of around 51,000 clones in the sample, around 80% were seen once. Time point here: week 5, during vaccination. In every dose of vaccine, 300 ug of mutant IDH1 20-mer peptide was given alongside topical imiquimod. The study enrolled donors with new WHO grade 3 or 4 IDH1-mutant, ATRX-lost astrocytomas. The TCR sequence derives from a woman between 40 and 55 years old with glioma. The material sequenced was PBMCs, taken from a glioma patient whose treatment included an IDH1 peptide vaccine.

The DNA for the CDR3 is TGTGCCAGTAGTATAGCCTCCCTGGGGGCAGAATATGGCTACACCTTC. Translating gives CASSIASLGAEYGYTF. The chain joins TRBV19 to TRBJ1-2, with D possibly being TRBD1 (6 bases). This CDR3 has 16 residues. Per germline, CDR1 LNHDA and CDR2 SQIVND (reference sequence). V was shortened by 1 base and J by 5 bases, with 17 bases between the two germline ends.